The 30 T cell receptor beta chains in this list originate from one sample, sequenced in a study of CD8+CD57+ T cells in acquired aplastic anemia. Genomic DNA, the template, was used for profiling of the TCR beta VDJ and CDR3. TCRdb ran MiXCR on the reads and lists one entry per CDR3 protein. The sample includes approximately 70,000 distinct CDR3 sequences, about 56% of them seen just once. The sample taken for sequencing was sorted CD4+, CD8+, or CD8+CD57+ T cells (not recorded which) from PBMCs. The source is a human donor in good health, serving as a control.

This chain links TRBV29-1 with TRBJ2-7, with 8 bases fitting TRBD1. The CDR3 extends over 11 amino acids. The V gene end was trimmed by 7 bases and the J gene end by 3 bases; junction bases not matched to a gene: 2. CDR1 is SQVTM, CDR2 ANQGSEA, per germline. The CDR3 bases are TGCAGCGGCGGACAGGGCTACGAGCAGTACTTC. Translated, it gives CSGGQGYEQYF.

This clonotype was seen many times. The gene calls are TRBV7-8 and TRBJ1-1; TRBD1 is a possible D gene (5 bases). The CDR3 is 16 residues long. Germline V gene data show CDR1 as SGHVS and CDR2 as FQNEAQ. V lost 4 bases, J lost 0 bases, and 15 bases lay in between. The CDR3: CASSSPGTVMNTEAFF. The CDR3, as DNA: TGTGCCAGCAGCTCTCCCGGGACCGTGATGAACACTGAAGCTTTCTTT.

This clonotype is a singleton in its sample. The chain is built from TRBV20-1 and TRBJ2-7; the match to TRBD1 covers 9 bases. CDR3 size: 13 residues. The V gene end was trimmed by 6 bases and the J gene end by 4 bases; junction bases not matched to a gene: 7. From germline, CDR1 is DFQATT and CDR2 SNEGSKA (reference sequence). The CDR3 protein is CSATGQGFYEQYF. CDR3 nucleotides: TGCAGTGCGACGGGACAGGGCTTTTACGAGCAGTACTTC.

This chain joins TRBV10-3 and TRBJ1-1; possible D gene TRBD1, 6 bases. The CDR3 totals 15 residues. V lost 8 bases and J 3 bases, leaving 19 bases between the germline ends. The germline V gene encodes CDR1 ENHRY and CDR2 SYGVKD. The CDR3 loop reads CAISSGGWGDTEAFF. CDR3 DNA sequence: TGTGCCATCTCCAGCGGGGGCTGGGGGGACACTGAAGCTTTCTTT.

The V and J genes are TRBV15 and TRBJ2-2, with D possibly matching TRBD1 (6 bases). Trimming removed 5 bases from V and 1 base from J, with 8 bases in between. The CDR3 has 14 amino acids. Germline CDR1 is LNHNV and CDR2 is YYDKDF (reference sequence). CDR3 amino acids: CATSPGQNTGELFF. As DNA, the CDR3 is TGTGCCACCAGCCCGGGACAGAACACCGGGGAGCTGTTTTTT.

In DNA form, the CDR3 reads TGCGCCAGCAGCTTAGTGGGACTATCGGACCAAGAGACCCAGTACTTC. It encodes CASSLVGLSDQETQYF. This chain joins TRBV5-1 and TRBJ2-5; 7 bases fit TRBD2. The CDR3 length is 16 residues. V trimming: 2 bases; J trimming: 0 bases; junction bases outside the gene matches: 7. Germline CDR1 SGHRS, CDR2 YFSETQ. Full variable domain (outside the CDR3, taken from reference TRBV5-1 and TRBJ2-5): KAGVTQTPRYLIKTRGQQVTLSCSPISGHRSVSWYQQTPGQGLQFLFEYFSETQRNKGNFPGRFSGRQFSNSRSEMNVSTLELGDSALYLCASSLVGLSDQETQYFGPGTRLLVL.

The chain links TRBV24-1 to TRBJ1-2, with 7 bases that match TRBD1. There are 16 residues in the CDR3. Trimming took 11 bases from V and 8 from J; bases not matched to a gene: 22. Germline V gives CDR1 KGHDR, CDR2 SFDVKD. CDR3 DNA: TGTGCCATCCTACCCGGGACAAGGAGTCCAGGGGGAGGCTACACCTTC. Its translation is CAILPGTRSPGGGYTF.

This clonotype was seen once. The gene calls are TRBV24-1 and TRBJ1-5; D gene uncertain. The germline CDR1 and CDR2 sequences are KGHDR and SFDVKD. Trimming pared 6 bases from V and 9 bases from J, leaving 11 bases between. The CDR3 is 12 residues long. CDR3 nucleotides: TGTGCCACCAGTAAGGAGGTAGGGCCCCAGCATTTT. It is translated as CATSKEVGPQHF.

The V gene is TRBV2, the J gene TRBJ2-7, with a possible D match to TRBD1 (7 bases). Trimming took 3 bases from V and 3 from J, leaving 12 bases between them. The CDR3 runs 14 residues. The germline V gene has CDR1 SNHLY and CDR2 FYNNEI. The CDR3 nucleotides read TGTGCCAGCAGTGAGACAGGGAGGAACTACGAGCAGTACGTC. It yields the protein CASSETGRNYEQYV.

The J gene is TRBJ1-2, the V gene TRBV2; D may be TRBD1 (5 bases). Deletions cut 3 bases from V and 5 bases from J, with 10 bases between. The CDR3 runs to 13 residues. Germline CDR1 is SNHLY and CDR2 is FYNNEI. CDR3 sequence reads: CASSEGEGYGYTF. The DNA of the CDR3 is TGTGCCAGCAGTGAGGGGGAGGGGTATGGCTACACCTTC. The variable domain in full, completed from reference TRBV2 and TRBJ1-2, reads EPEVTQTPSHQVTQMGQEVILRCVPISNHLYFYWYRQILGQKVEFLVSFYNNEISEKSEIFDDQFSVERPDGSNFTLKIRSTKLEDSAMYFCASSEGEGYGYTFGSGTRLTVV.

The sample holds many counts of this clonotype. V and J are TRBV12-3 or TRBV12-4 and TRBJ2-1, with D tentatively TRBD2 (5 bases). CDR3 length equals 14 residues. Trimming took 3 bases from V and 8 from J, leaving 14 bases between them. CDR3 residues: CASSFSGNRDEQFF. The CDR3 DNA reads TGTGCCAGCAGTTTCTCCGGGAATAGGGATGAGCAGTTCTTC.

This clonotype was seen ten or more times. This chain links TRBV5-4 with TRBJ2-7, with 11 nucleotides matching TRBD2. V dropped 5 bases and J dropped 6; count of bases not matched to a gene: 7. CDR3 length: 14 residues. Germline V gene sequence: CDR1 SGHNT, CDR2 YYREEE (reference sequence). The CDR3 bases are TGTGCCAGCAGTAAACTAGCGGGAGAGGGCGAGCAGTACTTC. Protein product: CASSKLAGEGEQYF.

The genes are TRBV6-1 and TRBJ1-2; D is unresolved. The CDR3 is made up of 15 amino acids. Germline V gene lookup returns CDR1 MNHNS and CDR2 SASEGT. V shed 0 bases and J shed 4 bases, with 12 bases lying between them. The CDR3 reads CASSEAARFLYGYTF. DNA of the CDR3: TGTGCCAGCAGTGAAGCGGCCAGGTTTCTCTATGGCTACACCTTC.

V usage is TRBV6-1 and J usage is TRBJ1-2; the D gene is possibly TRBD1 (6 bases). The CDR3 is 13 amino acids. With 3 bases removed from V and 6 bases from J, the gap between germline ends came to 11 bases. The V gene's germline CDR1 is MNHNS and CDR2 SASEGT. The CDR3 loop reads CASSEGGAHGYTF. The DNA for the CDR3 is TGTGCCAGCAGTGAGGGGGGGGCTCATGGCTACACCTTC.

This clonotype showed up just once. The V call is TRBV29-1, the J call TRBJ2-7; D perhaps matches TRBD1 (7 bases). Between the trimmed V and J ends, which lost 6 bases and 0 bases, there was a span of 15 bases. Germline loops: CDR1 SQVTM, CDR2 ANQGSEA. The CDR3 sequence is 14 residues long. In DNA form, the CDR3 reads TGCAGCGTAGGGGCAGGGGGGAGCTCCTACGAGCAGTACTTC. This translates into CSVGAGGSSYEQYF.

The CDR3 sequence is CASSIGDRSNNYGYTF. Written as DNA, the CDR3 is TGTGCCAGTAGTATTGGGGACAGGAGCAATAACTATGGCTACACCTTC. The V call is TRBV19, the J call TRBJ1-2; 8 bases agree with TRBD1. The CDR3 loop spans 16 amino acids. Per germline, CDR1 LNHDA and CDR2 SQIVND (reference sequence). With V trimmed by 3 bases and J by 1 base, 7 bases remained unmatched.

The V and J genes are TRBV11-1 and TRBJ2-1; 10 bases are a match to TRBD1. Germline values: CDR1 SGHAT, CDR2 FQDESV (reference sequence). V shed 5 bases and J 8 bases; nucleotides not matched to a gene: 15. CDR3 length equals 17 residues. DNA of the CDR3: TGTGCCAGCAGCGGCATCAGCCAGGGACAGGGGTTCGATGAGCAGTTCTTC. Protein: CASSGISQGQGFDEQFF. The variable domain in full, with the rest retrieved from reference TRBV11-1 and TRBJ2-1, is EAEVAQSPRYKITEKSQAVAFWCDPISGHATLYWYRQILGQGPELLVQFQDESVVDDSQLPKDRFSAERLKGVDSTLKIQPAELGDSAMYLCASSGISQGQGFDEQFFGPGTRLTVL.

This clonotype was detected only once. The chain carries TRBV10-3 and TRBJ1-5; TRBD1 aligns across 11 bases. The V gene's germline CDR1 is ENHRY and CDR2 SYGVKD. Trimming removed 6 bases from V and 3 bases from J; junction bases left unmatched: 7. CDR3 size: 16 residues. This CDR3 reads CAIRGTGGTVNQPQHF. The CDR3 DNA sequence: TGTGCCATCAGGGGGACAGGGGGTACTGTCAATCAGCCCCAGCATTTT.

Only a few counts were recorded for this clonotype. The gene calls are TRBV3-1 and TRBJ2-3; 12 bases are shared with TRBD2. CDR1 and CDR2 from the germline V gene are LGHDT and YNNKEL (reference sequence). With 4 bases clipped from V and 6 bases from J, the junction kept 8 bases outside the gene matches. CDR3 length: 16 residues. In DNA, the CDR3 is TGTGCCAGCAGCCTCCGACTAGCGGGGGCCCCCGATACGCAGTATTTT. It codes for CASSLRLAGAPDTQYF.

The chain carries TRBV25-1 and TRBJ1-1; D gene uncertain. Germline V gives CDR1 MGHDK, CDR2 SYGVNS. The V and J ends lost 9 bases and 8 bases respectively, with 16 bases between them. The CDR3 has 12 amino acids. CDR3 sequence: CASSIVGREAFF. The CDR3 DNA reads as TGTGCCAGTAGTATCGTAGGCAGAGAAGCTTTCTTT. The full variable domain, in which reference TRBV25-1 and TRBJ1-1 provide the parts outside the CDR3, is EADIYQTPRYLVIGTGKKITLECSQTMGHDKMYWYQQDPGMELHLIHYSYGVNSTEKGDLSSESTVSRIRTEHFPLTLESARPSHTSQYLCASSIVGREAFFGQGTRLTVV.

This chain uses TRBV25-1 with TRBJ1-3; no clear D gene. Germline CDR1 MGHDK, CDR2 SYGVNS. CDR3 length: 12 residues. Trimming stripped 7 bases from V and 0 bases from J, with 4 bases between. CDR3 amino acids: CASTLSGNTIYF. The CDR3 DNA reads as TGTGCCAGCACCCTCTCTGGAAACACCATATATTTT.

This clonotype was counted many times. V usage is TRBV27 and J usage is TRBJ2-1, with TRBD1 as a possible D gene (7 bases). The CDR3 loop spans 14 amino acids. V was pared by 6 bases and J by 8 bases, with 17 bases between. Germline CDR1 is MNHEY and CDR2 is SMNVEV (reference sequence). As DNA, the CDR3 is TGTGCCAGCAGCCGGCGGGACAGTAGGGATGAGCAGTTCTTC. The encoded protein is CASSRRDSRDEQFF.

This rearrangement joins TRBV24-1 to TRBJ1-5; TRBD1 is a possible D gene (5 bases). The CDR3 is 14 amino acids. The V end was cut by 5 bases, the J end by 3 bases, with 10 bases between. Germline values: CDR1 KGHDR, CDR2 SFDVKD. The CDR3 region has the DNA TGTGCCACCAGTGGGGGGGGGAACAATCAGCCCCAGCATTTT. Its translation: CATSGGGNNQPQHF.

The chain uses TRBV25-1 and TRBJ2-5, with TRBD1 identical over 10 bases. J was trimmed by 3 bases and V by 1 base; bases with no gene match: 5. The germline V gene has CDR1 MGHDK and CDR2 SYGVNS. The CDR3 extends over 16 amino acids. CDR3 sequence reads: CASSEFQGQGKETQYF. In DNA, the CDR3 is TGTGCCAGCAGTGAATTTCAGGGACAGGGGAAAGAGACCCAGTACTTC.

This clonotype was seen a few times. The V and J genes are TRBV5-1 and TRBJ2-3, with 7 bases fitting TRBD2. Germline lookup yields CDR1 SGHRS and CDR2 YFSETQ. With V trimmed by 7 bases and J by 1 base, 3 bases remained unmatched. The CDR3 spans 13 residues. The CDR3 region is CASSSGGTDTQYF. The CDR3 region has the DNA TGCGCCAGCTCGAGCGGGGGCACAGATACGCAGTATTTT. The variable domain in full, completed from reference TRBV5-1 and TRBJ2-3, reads KAGVTQTPRYLIKTRGQQVTLSCSPISGHRSVSWYQQTPGQGLQFLFEYFSETQRNKGNFPGRFSGRQFSNSRSEMNVSTLELGDSALYLCASSSGGTDTQYFGPGTRLTVL.

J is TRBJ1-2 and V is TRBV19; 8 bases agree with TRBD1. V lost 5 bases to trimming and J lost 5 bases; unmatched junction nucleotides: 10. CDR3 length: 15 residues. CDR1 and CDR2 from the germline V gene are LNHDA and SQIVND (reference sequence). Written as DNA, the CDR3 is TGTGCCAGTAGTCGGAAGGACAGGGCCGATTATGGCTACACCTTC. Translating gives CASSRKDRADYGYTF.

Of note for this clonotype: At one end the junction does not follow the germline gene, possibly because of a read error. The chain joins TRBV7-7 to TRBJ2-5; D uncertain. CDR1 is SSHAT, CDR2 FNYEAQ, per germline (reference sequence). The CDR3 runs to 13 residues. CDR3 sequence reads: CASSVMLGETQYF. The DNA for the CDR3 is TGTGCTAGCAGCGTAATGTTAGGGGAGACCCAGTACTTC.

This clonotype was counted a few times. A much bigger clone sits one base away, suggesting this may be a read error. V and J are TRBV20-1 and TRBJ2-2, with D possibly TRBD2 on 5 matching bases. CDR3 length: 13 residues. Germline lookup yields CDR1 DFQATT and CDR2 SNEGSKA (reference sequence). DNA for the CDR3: TGCAGTGCTAGATACCAGAACACCGGGGAGCCGTTTTTT. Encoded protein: CSARYQNTGEPFF.

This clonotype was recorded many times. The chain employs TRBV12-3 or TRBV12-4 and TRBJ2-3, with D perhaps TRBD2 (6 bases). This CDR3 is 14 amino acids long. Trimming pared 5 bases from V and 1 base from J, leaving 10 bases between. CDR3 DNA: TGTGCCAGCAGTCCGAGCGGGCGCACAGATACGCAGTATTTT. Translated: CASSPSGRTDTQYF.

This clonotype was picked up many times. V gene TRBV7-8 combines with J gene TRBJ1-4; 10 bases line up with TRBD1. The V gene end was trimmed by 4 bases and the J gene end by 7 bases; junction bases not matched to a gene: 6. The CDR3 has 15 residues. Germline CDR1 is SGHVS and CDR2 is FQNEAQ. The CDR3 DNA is TGTGCCAGCAGCTCCGCCGGGACAGGGGCTGAAAAACTGTTTTTT. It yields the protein CASSSAGTGAEKLFF.